The 14 T cell receptor beta chains below were found in one sample sequenced in a study of response to subunit inactivated influenza vaccine. TCRdb called the RT-PCR reads again in MiXCR, with one record for every CDR3 protein. The table lists about 700,000 distinct CDR3 sequences, about 15% of them singletons. This sample comprised PBMCs from blood, obtained less than 15 days before vaccination. These receptors were obtained from a middle-aged man who received an inactivated influenza vaccine.

This clonotype was seen ten or more times. The chain has TRBV7-9 and TRBJ2-6, with D unresolved. Germline V gene lookup returns CDR1 SEHNR and CDR2 FQNEAQ (reference sequence). This CDR3 has 15 amino acids. The germline V and J ends were trimmed by 5 bases and 0 bases, with 8 bases remaining between them. For the CDR3, the DNA is TGTGCCAGCAGCCCACGCTTCTCTGGGGCCAACGTCCTGACTTTC. Protein: CASSPRFSGANVLTF.

This clonotype was seen a handful of times. This chain joins TRBV5-1 and TRBJ2-7, with a weak D call TRBD2 (5 bases). V gave up 0 bases and J gave up 5 bases, with 15 bases separating them. CDR1 and CDR2 (germline): SGHRS, YFSETQ. The length of the CDR3 is 15 residues. The chain's CDR3 is CASSLGAHSVDEQYF. CDR3 sequence (DNA): TGCGCCAGCAGCTTGGGGGCACATAGCGTCGACGAGCAGTACTTC.

At least ten counts were recorded for this clonotype. The V and J genes are TRBV5-1 and TRBJ2-3, with 9 bases lining up with TRBD1. The CDR3 loop spans 16 amino acids. CDR1 and CDR2 from the germline V gene are SGHRS and YFSETQ. J gave up 4 bases and V 3 bases, and 9 bases lay outside the gene matches. As DNA, the CDR3 is TGCGCCAGCAGCTATGGGGGACAGGGAGTAGCAGATACGCAGTATTTT. Translated, it gives CASSYGGQGVADTQYF.

This clonotype was seen a handful of times. CDR3 sequence reads: CASSREAADNEQFF. The DNA for the CDR3 is TGTGCCAGCAGTCGGGAGGCCGCTGACAATGAGCAGTTCTTC. The V and J genes are TRBV7-8 and TRBJ2-1; 7 bases are a match to TRBD2. This CDR3 has 14 amino acids. Germline V gene lookup returns CDR1 SGHVS and CDR2 FQNEAQ. V dropped 6 bases and J dropped 5; count of bases not matched to a gene: 7.

This clonotype showed up just a few times. V and J are TRBV6-1 and TRBJ2-1; D possibly corresponds to TRBD1 (6 bases). The germline V gene has CDR1 MNHNS and CDR2 SASEGT. This CDR3 spans 15 amino acids. V dropped 1 base and J dropped 3 bases, with 10 bases sitting between them. CDR3 loop: CASSEDGGYYNEQFF. CDR3 DNA: TGTGCCAGCAGTGAAGATGGGGGCTACTACAATGAGCAGTTCTTC.

J is TRBJ2-3 and V is TRBV12-3 or TRBV12-4; 7 bases align to TRBD1. J gave up 4 bases and V 6 bases, and 7 bases lay outside the gene matches. The CDR3 is 14 amino acids. The CDR3 DNA is TGTGCCAGCAGCTGGGACAGTAGGGCAGATACGCAGTATTTT. It is translated as CASSWDSRADTQYF.

This clonotype was counted between two and nine times. The chain links TRBV27 to TRBJ2-5; D is ambiguous. This CDR3 comprises 14 residues. Germline CDR1 and CDR2: MNHEY and SMNVEV (reference sequence). Trimming pared 3 bases from V and 0 bases from J, leaving 8 bases between. The CDR3 nucleotides read TGTGCCAGCAGTTTTGGGCTTTACCAAGAGACCCAGTACTTC. Encoded protein: CASSFGLYQETQYF.

This clonotype came up a few times. V and J are TRBV4-3 and TRBJ1-4, with D unresolved. Germline lookup yields CDR1 LGHNA and CDR2 YSLEER. V lost 0 bases to trimming and J lost 0 bases, with 11 bases between them. This CDR3 spans 17 amino acids. As DNA, the CDR3 is TGCGCCAGCAGCCAAGACCTGGCCCGAACAACTAATGAAAAACTGTTTTTT. This translates into CASSQDLARTTNEKLFF.

This clonotype was observed a few times. The gene calls are TRBV29-1 and TRBJ2-6, with 7 bases matching TRBD1. V lost 6 bases and J lost 4; bases outside the gene matches: 6. Germline assignment: CDR1 SQVTM and CDR2 ANQGSEA. The CDR3 runs 14 residues. For the CDR3, the DNA is TGCAGCGTCAAACAGGGGACCGGGGCCAACGTCCTGACTTTC. Translated: CSVKQGTGANVLTF.

This clonotype occurred a few times. The rearrangement links TRBV7-6 to TRBJ1-1; TRBD1 aligns across 7 bases. This CDR3 comprises 17 residues. Germline CDR1 SGHVS, CDR2 FNYEAQ. Trimming took 5 bases from V and 5 from J; bases not matched to a gene: 17. This CDR3 reads CASSPLQKAGGGTEAFF. DNA of the CDR3: TGTGCCAGCAGCCCCCTCCAAAAAGCAGGGGGTGGTACTGAAGCTTTCTTT. Together with reference TRBV7-6 and TRBJ1-1, the CDR3 gives the full variable domain: GAGVSQSPRYKVTKRGQDVALRCDPISGHVSLYWYRQALGQGPEFLTYFNYEAQQDKSGLPNDRFSAERPEGSISTLTIQRTEQRDSAMYRCASSPLQKAGGGTEAFFGQGTRLTVV.

This clonotype has more than one count but fewer than ten. J is TRBJ1-6 and V is TRBV7-6, with a weak D call TRBD1 (6 bases). From germline, CDR1 is SGHVS and CDR2 FNYEAQ. The V end was cut by 1 base, the J end by 6 bases, with 22 bases between. This CDR3 is 19 amino acids long. CDR3 amino acids: CASSLDPKAGASSNSPLHF. The CDR3 nucleotides read TGTGCCAGCAGCTTAGATCCAAAAGCGGGGGCCTCCAGTAATTCACCCCTCCACTTT.

This clonotype showed up just a few times. V usage is TRBV15 and J usage is TRBJ1-5, with D hard to call. The CDR3 totals 14 residues. The germline V gene encodes CDR1 LNHNV and CDR2 YYDKDF (reference sequence). V dropped 0 bases and J dropped 6 bases, with 9 bases sitting between them. Written as DNA, the CDR3 is TGTGCCACCAGCAGAGATTCGGTCGGTCAGCCCCAGCATTTT. Its protein product is CATSRDSVGQPQHF. Supplemented by reference TRBV15 and TRBJ1-5, the full variable domain reads DAMVIQNPRYQVTQFGKPVTLSCSQTLNHNVMYWYQQKSSQAPKLLFHYYDKDFNNEADTPDNFQSRRPNTSFCFLDIRSPGLGDTAMYLCATSRDSVGQPQHFGDGTRLSIL.

This chain uses TRBV20-1 with TRBJ2-2, with D possibly being TRBD1 or TRBD2 (6 bases each). Between the trimmed V and J ends, which lost 0 bases and 2 bases, there was a span of 10 bases. CDR3 length: 15 amino acids. Germline-derived CDR1 and CDR2 are DFQATT and SNEGSKA (reference sequence). The CDR3 protein is CSARDAGQNTGELFF. The CDR3 DNA is TGCAGTGCTAGAGACGCGGGACAAAACACCGGGGAGCTGTTTTTT.

This clonotype occurred a few times. The chain has TRBV29-1 and TRBJ2-2; D ambiguous. The ends were cut back, 2 bases at V and 7 bases at J, with 8 bases in the middle. This CDR3 has 12 residues. From germline, CDR1 is SQVTM and CDR2 ANQGSEA. For the CDR3, the DNA is TGCAGCGTTGAATCAGTAGACGGGGAGCTGTTTTTT. Protein sequence: CSVESVDGELFF.